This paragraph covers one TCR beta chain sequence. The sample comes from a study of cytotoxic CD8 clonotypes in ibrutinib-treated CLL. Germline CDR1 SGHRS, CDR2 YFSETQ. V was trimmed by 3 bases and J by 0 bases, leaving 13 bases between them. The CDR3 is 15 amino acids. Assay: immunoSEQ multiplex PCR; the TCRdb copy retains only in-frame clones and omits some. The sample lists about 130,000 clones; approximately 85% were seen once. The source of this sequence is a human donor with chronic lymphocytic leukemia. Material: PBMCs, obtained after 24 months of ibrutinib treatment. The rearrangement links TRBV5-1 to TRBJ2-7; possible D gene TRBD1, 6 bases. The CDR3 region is CASSSDRSSSYEQYF. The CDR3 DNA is TGCGCCAGCAGCTCGGACAGATCAAGCTCCTACGAGCAGTACTTC.